This TCR beta chain derives from a study of T cell clones after liver transplantation. Data came from immunoSEQ multiplex PCR; TCRdb stores just in-frame clones and leaves some out. The sample has over 90,000 clones, around four fifths seen once. The sample holds one count of this clone. There are 16 residues in the CDR3. Germline-derived CDR1 and CDR2 are MDHEN and SYDVKM. V was pared by 3 bases and J by 4 bases, with 11 bases of the junction left unmatched. Sequencing was performed on CD4+ T cells from blood, taken around 44 months after liver transplant. The V call is TRBV28, the J call TRBJ2-7; TRBD2 matches at 8 bases. The receptor was derived from a human patient who received a liver transplant. Some T cells may originate from the graft donor. CDR3 DNA: TGTGCCAGCAGTTTCGGCGGCGGGAGGAGAGGATACGAGCAGTACTTC. Its protein product is CASSFGGGRRGYEQYF.